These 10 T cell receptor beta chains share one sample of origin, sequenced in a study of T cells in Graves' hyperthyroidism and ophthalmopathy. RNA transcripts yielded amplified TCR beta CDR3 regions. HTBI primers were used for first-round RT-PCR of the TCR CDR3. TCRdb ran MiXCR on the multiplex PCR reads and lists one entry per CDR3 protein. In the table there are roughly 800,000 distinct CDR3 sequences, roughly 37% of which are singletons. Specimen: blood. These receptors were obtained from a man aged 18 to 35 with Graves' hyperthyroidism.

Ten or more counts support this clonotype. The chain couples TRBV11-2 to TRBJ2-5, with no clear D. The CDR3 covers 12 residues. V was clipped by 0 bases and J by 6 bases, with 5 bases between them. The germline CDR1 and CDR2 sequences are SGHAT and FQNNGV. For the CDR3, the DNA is TGTGCCAGCAGCTTAGATAGCCAGACCCAGTACTTC. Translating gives CASSLDSQTQYF.

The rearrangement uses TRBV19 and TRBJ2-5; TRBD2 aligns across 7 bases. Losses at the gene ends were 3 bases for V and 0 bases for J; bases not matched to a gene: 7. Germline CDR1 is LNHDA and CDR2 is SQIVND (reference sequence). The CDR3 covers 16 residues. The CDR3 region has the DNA TGTGCCAGTAGTATGATGGCGGGAGAGTACCAAGAGACCCAGTACTTC. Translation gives CASSMMAGEYQETQYF. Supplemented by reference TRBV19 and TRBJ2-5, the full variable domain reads DGGITQSPKYLFRKEGQNVTLSCEQNLNHDAMYWYRQDPGQGLRLIYYSQIVNDFQKGDIAEGYSVSREKKESFPLTVTSAQKNPTAFYLCASSMMAGEYQETQYFGPGTRLLVL.

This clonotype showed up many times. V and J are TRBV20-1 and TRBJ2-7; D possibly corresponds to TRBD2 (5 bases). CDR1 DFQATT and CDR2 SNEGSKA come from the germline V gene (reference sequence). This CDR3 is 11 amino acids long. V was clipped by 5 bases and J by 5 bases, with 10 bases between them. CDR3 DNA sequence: TGCAGTGCTGTACTAGTGAACGAGCAGTACTTC. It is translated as CSAVLVNEQYF.

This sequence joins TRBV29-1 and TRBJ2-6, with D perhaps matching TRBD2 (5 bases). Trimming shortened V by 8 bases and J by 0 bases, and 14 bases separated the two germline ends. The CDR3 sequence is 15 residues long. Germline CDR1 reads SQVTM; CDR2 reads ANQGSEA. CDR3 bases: TGCAGCAGTTCCCGGACTGTCTCTGGGGCCAACGTCCTGACTTTC. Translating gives CSSSRTVSGANVLTF.

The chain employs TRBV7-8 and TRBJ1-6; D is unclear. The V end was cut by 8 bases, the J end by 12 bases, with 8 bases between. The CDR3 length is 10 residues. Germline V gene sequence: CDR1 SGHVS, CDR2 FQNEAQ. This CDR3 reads CASRTEPLHF. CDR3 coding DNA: TGTGCCAGCCGTACGGAACCCCTCCACTTT.

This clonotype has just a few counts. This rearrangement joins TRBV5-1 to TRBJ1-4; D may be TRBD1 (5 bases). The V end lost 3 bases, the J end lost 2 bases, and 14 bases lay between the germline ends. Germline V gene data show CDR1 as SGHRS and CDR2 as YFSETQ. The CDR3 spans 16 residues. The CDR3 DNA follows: TGCGCCAGCAGCTCTGGGACTCGGGGTACTAATGAAAAACTGTTTTTT. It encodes CASSSGTRGTNEKLFF.

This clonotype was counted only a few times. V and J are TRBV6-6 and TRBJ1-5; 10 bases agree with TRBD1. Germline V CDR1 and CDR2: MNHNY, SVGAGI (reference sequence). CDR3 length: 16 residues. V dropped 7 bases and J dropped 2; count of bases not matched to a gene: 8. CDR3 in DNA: TGTGCCAGCACCATCAGACAGGGGGCAGGCAATCAGCCCCAGCATTTT. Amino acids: CASTIRQGAGNQPQHF.

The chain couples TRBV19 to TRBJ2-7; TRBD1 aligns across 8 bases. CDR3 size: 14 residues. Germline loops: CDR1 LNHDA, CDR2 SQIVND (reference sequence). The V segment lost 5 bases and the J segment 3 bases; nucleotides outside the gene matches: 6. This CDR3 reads CASSYRTGIYEQYF. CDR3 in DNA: TGTGCCAGTAGTTACCGGACAGGGATCTACGAGCAGTACTTC. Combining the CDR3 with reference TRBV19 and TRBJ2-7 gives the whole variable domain DGGITQSPKYLFRKEGQNVTLSCEQNLNHDAMYWYRQDPGQGLRLIYYSQIVNDFQKGDIAEGYSVSREKKESFPLTVTSAQKNPTAFYLCASSYRTGIYEQYFGPGTRLTVT.

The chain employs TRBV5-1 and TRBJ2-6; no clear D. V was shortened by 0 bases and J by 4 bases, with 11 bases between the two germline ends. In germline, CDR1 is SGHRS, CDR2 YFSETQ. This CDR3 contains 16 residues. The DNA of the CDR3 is TGCGCCAGCAGCTTGGGGGATTTCGCCGGGGCCAACGTCCTGACTTTC. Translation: CASSLGDFAGANVLTF.

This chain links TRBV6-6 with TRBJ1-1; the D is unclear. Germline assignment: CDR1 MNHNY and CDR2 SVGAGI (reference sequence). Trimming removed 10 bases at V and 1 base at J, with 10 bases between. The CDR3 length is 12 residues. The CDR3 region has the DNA TGTGCCACCTTCGACGGGAACACTGAAGCTTTCTTT. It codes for CATFDGNTEAFF.